This T cell receptor beta chain came from a study of OX40 agonist ivuxolimab in advanced cancers. The overall study: Three patients, one with hepatocellular carcinoma and two with cutaneous melanoma, responded partially.

Study-level points and caveats: Dose levels from 0.1 to 3.0 mg/kg saw CD4+ and CD8+ blood T cells expand clonally by week 6. Among expanded peripheral T cells, antigen specificity went undetermined. More expanded clones were found, on average, in CD8+ than in CD4+ T cells.

Repertoires were generated with immunoSEQ multiplex PCR, while TCRdb's copy carries only in-frame clones and drops some. In the table there are fewer than 100,000 clones, roughly 90% of which are singletons. The sample holds one count of this clone. What it binds is not known. This CDR3 has 15 residues. Germline assignment: CDR1 SGHKS and CDR2 YYEKEE (reference sequence). V dropped 4 bases and J dropped 4 bases, with 17 bases sitting between them. This TCR came from an adult with an advanced solid tumor such as melanoma, head and neck, liver or kidney cancer. Source: CD4+ or CD8+ T cells sorted from blood, taken in a trial of the OX40 agonist ivuxolimab. The rearrangement joins TRBV5-5 to TRBJ1-2, with a tentative D call TRBD1 (5 bases). Here the CDR3 reads CASSPEPGRGYGYTF. CDR3 coding DNA: TGTGCCAGCAGCCCGGAACCGGGACGCGGCTATGGCTACACCTTC. The full variable domain, completed using reference TRBV5-5 and TRBJ1-2, is DAGVTQSPTHLIKTRGQQVTLRCSPISGHKSVSWYQQVLGQGPQFIFQYYEKEERGRGNFPDRFSARQFPNYSSELNVNALLLGDSALYLCASSPEPGRGYGYTFGSGTRLTVV.